This TCR beta chain was documented in a study of shared T cell receptors in the human thymus. Sequencing was performed with immunoSEQ multiplex PCR; in TCRdb, only in-frame clones are kept and a portion is missing. The sample contains 550,000 to 800,000 clones, roughly 88% of which appear only once. This clone has only one observation. The sample was also linked to a second study, of human thymus T cells. This second study says: Thymic samples were excised during corrective heart operations. Thymic TCR repertoires of unrelated people reportedly overlapped highly.

Sequencing was performed on thymocytes. The receptor comes from a girl under two years old with a congenital heart defect.

The CDR3 loop is CASTWGGRPSYNEQFF. The CDR3 DNA reads TGTGCCAGCACCTGGGGGGGGAGACCGTCCTACAATGAGCAGTTCTTC. V and J are TRBV7-2 and TRBJ2-1; 7 nucleotides agree with TRBD2. Germline loops: CDR1 SGHTA, CDR2 FQGNSA. J gave up 1 base and V 7 bases, and 10 bases lay outside the gene matches. The CDR3 contains 16 residues.